A selection of T cell receptor beta chains follows, all from one sample in a study of T cell responses to AZD1222 COVID-19 vaccine. The method was immunoSEQ multiplex PCR; TCRdb's version includes in-frame clones alone and lacks a portion of them. This table has some 150,000 clones, about 93% appearing once. Material: peripheral blood, obtained 28 days after the second AZD1222 dose. The receptors shown here come from an adult who received the AZD1222 COVID-19 vaccine. CDR3s include the opening cysteine and the closing phenylalanine or tryptophan. Fields, in order: J gene, V gene, CDR3 protein.

j_call: TRBJ1-1; v_call: TRBV2; cdr3_aa: CASSESVTMNTEAFF
j_call: TRBJ2-7; v_call: TRBV7-9; cdr3_aa: CASSLTYEQYF
j_call: TRBJ1-4; v_call: TRBV2; cdr3_aa: CASTGQINEKLFF
j_call: TRBJ2-7; v_call: TRBV5-8; cdr3_aa: CASSLEMGSYEQYF
j_call: TRBJ2-7; v_call: TRBV18; cdr3_aa: CASSPRTLVQGYEQYF
j_call: TRBJ2-3; v_call: TRBV5-1; cdr3_aa: CASSFAGFEDTQYF
j_call: TRBJ2-2; v_call: TRBV6-1; cdr3_aa: CASSEGSGETGELFF
j_call: TRBJ2-1; v_call: TRBV19; cdr3_aa: CASSATSGRAYNEQFF
j_call: TRBJ1-2; v_call: TRBV10-3; cdr3_aa: CAISPDSYGYTF
j_call: TRBJ1-2; v_call: TRBV27; cdr3_aa: CASSLQGHYGYTF
j_call: TRBJ1-2; v_call: TRBV3-1/TRBV3-2; cdr3_aa: CASSPGAGYTF
j_call: TRBJ2-1; v_call: TRBV24-1; cdr3_aa: CATSDRTGGSGNEQFF
j_call: TRBJ2-6; v_call: TRBV19; cdr3_aa: CASRPTGTGYSGANVLTF
j_call: TRBJ1-1; v_call: TRBV7-9; cdr3_aa: CASSSDSKNTEAFF
j_call: TRBJ2-7; v_call: TRBV5-1; cdr3_aa: CASSLKAGDYEQYF
j_call: TRBJ1-3; v_call: TRBV12-5; cdr3_aa: CASGPTGRPYSGNTIYF
j_call: TRBJ1-2; v_call: TRBV7-8; cdr3_aa: CASSFWGDYGYTF
j_call: TRBJ1-1; v_call: TRBV6-1; cdr3_aa: CASSERFEAFF
j_call: TRBJ1-2; v_call: TRBV24-1; cdr3_aa: CAASGQGADGYTF
j_call: TRBJ1-5; v_call: TRBV24-1; cdr3_aa: CATSDHRQGDNQPQHF
j_call: TRBJ1-1; v_call: TRBV10-1; cdr3_aa: CASSESTPGKAFF
j_call: TRBJ2-7; v_call: TRBV7-9; cdr3_aa: CASSSRQPTSRYEQYF
j_call: TRBJ1-2; v_call: TRBV28; cdr3_aa: CASSLGQGSYGYTF
j_call: TRBJ1-6; v_call: TRBV3-1/TRBV3-2; cdr3_aa: CATSGGTLPLHF
j_call: TRBJ2-7; v_call: TRBV19; cdr3_aa: CASSVGRIHEQYF
j_call: TRBJ2-7; v_call: TRBV19; cdr3_aa: CASSDRDRASYEQYF
j_call: TRBJ2-6; v_call: TRBV18; cdr3_aa: CASSPVTIWDPSGANVLTF
j_call: TRBJ2-3; v_call: TRBV29-1; cdr3_aa: CSVWGATSVTDTQYF
j_call: TRBJ2-7; v_call: TRBV5-6; cdr3_aa: CASSLGGSSYEQYF